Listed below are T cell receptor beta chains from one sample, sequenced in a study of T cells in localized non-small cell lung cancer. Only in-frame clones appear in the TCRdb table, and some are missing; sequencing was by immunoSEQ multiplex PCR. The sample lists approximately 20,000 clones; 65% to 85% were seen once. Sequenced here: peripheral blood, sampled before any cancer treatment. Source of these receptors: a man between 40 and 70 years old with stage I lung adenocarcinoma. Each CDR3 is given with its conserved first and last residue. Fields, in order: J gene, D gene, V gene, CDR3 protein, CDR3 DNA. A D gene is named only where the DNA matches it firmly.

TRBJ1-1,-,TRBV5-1,CASSLDFRRRNTEAFF,TGCGCCAGCAGCTTGGACTTTAGAAGGAGGAACACTGAAGCTTTCTTT
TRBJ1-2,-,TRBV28,CASSSQVGGNYGYTF,TGTGCCAGCAGTTCACAGGTGGGGGGTAACTATGGCTACACCTTC
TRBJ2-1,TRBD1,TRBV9,CASSVDRGSYNEQFF,TGTGCCAGCAGCGTAGACAGGGGGAGCTACAATGAGCAGTTCTTC
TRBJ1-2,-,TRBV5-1,CASSPSGEGGYTF,TGCGCCAGCAGCCCCTCAGGAGAGGGGGGCTACACCTTC
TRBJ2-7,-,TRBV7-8,CASSLESWAGYEQYF,TGTGCCAGCAGCTTAGAGTCGTGGGCGGGTTACGAGCAGTACTTC
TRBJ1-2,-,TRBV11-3,CASSLGGTIYGYTF,TGTGCCAGCAGCTTAGGAGGGACGATCTATGGCTACACCTTC
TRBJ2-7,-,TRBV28,CASSLPDFYGQYF,TGTGCCAGCAGTTTACCGGATTTCTACGGGCAGTACTTC
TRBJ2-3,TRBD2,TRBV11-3,CASSLALAGAADTQYF,TGTGCCAGCAGCTTAGCCCTAGCGGGAGCAGCGGATACGCAGTATTTT
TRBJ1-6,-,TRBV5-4,CASSLGGAGYNSPLHF,TGTGCCAGCAGCCTTGGGGGGGCGGGTTATAATTCACCCCTCCACTTT
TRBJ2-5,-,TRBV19,CASIDSGRETQYF,TGTGCCAGTATAGATTCGGGGCGAGAGACCCAGTACTTC
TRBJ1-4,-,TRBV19,CASSPPGRGAEKLFF,TGTGCCAGTAGCCCGCCGGGACGGGGGGCGGAAAAACTGTTTTTT
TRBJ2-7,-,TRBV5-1,CASSLGFNYEQYF,TGCGCCAGCAGCTTGGGCTTCAACTACGAGCAGTACTTC
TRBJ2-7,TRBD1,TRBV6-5,CASSPTGGSSYEQYF,TGTGCCAGCAGTCCCACAGGGGGGAGCTCCTACGAGCAGTACTTC
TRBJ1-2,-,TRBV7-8,CASSLAGGDSYGYTF,TGTGCCAGCAGCTTAGCGGGGGGGGATTCCTATGGCTACACCTTC
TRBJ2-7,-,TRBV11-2,CASRLDRGGYEQYF,TGTGCCAGCAGACTGGATCGGGGAGGATACGAGCAGTACTTC
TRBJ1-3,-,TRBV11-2,CASSPHVTGRNTIYF,TGTGCCAGCAGCCCACACGTGACAGGCAGAAACACCATATATTTT
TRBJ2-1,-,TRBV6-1,CASSGALRHTYNEQFF,TGTGCCAGCAGTGGAGCGCTCCGTCATACCTACAATGAGCAGTTCTTC
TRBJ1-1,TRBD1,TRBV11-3,CASSSADRDRTEAFF,TGTGCCAGCAGCTCCGCGGACAGGGATAGGACTGAAGCTTTCTTT
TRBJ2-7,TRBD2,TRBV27,CASSPRLAGGPVDEQYF,TGTGCCAGCAGTCCGCGACTAGCGGGAGGGCCTGTGGACGAGCAGTACTTC
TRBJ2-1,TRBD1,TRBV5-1,CASSSSGTANNEQFF,TGCGCCAGCAGCTCCTCCGGGACAGCAAACAATGAGCAGTTCTTC